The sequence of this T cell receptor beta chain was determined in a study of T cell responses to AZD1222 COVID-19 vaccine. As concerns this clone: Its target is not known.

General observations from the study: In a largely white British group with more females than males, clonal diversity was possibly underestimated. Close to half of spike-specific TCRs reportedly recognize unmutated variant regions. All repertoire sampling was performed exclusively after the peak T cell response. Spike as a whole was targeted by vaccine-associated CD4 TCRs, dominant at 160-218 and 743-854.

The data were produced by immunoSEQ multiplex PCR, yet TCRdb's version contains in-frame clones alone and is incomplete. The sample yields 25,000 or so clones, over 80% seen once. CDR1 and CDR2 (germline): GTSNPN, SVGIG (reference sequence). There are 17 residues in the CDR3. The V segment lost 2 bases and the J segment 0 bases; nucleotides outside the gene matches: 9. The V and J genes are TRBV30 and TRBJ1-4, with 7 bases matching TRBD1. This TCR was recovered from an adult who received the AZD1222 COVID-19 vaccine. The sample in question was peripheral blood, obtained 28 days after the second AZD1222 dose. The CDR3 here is CAWSIDRVPATNEKLFF. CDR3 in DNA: TGTGCCTGGAGTATAGACAGGGTCCCGGCAACTAATGAAAAACTGTTTTTT.